Each of the 30 T cell receptor beta chains below was sequenced from the same sample in a study of T cell responses to AZD1222 COVID-19 vaccine. Method: immunoSEQ multiplex PCR; TCRdb's copy keeps in-frame clones and lacks some. The sample contains 95,000 to 100,000 clones, about 92% of which appear only once. The sequences come from peripheral blood, collected on day 0 of AZD1222 vaccination. The receptors here all came from an adult in good health.

V is TRBV7-8 and J is TRBJ1-5; D is ambiguous. V lost 0 bases, J lost 2 bases, and 11 bases lay in between. The CDR3 is made up of 16 amino acids. Germline V gives CDR1 SGHVS, CDR2 FQNEAQ. CDR3 sequence: CASSLAVGGGNQPQHF. DNA of the CDR3: TGTGCCAGCAGCTTAGCAGTGGGTGGAGGCAATCAGCCCCAGCATTTT.

The chain couples TRBV2 to TRBJ2-2; 11 bases align to TRBD2. There are 16 residues in the CDR3. The V gene end was trimmed by 6 bases and the J gene end by 6 bases; junction bases not matched to a gene: 9. From germline, CDR1 is SNHLY and CDR2 FYNNEI. CDR3 DNA: TGTGCCAGCAGGGTCCGACTAGCGGGAAACTCCGGGGAGCTGTTTTTT. Protein product: CASRVRLAGNSGELFF.

The chain couples TRBV28 to TRBJ1-2, with 12 bases identical to TRBD1. CDR3 length: 12 amino acids. With V trimmed by 7 bases and J by 8 bases, 2 bases remained unmatched. CDR1 MDHEN and CDR2 SYDVKM come from the germline V gene. The chain's CDR3 is CASTGTGGGYTF. Written as DNA, the CDR3 is TGTGCCAGCACCGGGACAGGGGGCGGCTACACCTTC.

The chain recombines TRBV9 with TRBJ1-3, with D uncertain. V shed 6 bases and J shed 2 bases, with 12 bases lying between them. This CDR3 contains 14 residues. Germline V CDR1 and CDR2: SGDLS, YYNGEE. CDR3 loop: CASNRGNTGNTIYF. The DNA for the CDR3 is TGTGCCAGCAACCGCGGCAACACTGGAAACACCATATATTTT.

The chain uses TRBV10-2 and TRBJ1-2; D uncertain. Germline CDR1 WSHSY, CDR2 SAAADI. This CDR3 is 15 amino acids long. The V end lost 7 bases, the J end lost 4 bases, and 19 bases lay between the germline ends. The CDR3 protein is CASTPRREAAYGYTF. In DNA, the CDR3 is TGCGCCAGCACCCCGCGGCGGGAAGCGGCCTATGGCTACACCTTC.

V is TRBV5-8 and J is TRBJ1-6; no reliable D call. Germline CDR1 is SGHTS and CDR2 is YDEGEE. This CDR3 contains 12 residues. Trimming removed 0 bases from V and 11 bases from J, with 6 bases in between. CDR3 protein: CASSLVRTPLHF. The CDR3 region has the DNA TGTGCCAGCAGCTTGGTCAGAACACCCCTCCACTTT.

The chain recombines TRBV6-4 with TRBJ1-1; TRBD1 aligns across 12 bases. The CDR3 length is 15 residues. V dropped 5 bases and J dropped 4; count of bases not matched to a gene: 5. The germline CDR1 and CDR2 sequences are MRHNA and SNTAGT. CDR3 nucleotide sequence: TGTGCCAGCAGTCAAGAGGGACAGGGGGCCACTGAAGCTTTCTTT. It specifies CASSQEGQGATEAFF.

V and J are TRBV27 and TRBJ2-2; no reliable D call. The CDR3 has 15 amino acids. The germline V and J ends were trimmed by 3 bases and 0 bases, with 8 bases remaining between them. CDR1 MNHEY and CDR2 SMNVEV come from the germline V gene (reference sequence). The CDR3 reads CASSFGTTNTGELFF. In DNA, the CDR3 is TGTGCCAGCAGTTTCGGAACTACGAACACCGGGGAGCTGTTTTTT.

This clone was recorded only once. J is TRBJ2-3 and V is TRBV7-9; 7 bases are a match to TRBD2. J gave up 0 bases and V 4 bases, and 10 bases lay outside the gene matches. This CDR3 contains 17 residues. In germline, CDR1 is SEHNR, CDR2 FQNEAQ (reference sequence). CDR3 DNA: TGTGCCAGCAGCTGGTCGGGGAGGGGAAAGAGCACAGATACGCAGTATTTT. Protein product: CASSWSGRGKSTDTQYF.

This chain joins TRBV18 and TRBJ1-1; D uncertain. This CDR3 has 15 amino acids. Germline V CDR1 and CDR2: KGHSH, LQKENI. Trimming cost V 3 bases and J 7 bases, with 18 bases left between them. The CDR3 region is CASSPGADGVGEAFF. The CDR3, as DNA: TGTGCCAGCTCACCGGGAGCGGACGGGGTAGGTGAAGCTTTCTTT.

The rearrangement joins TRBV5-4 to TRBJ2-5; 13 bases match TRBD2. The junction had 11 bases not matched to a gene; V was cut back by 3 bases and J by 6 bases. The CDR3 spans 17 residues. Germline V lookup: CDR1 SGHNT, CDR2 YYREEE (reference sequence). CDR3 DNA sequence: TGTGCCAGCAGCTCAGCCGGGACTAGCGGGAAATTGAAGACCCAGTACTTC. This gives the protein CASSSAGTSGKLKTQYF.

The V gene is TRBV5-1, the J gene TRBJ2-2, with 7 positions matching TRBD1. Germline lookup yields CDR1 SGHRS and CDR2 YFSETQ. V shed 1 base and J 8 bases; nucleotides not matched to a gene: 8. This CDR3 has 15 residues. The CDR3 sequence: CASSLNRGDRGELFF. DNA for the CDR3: TGCGCCAGCAGCTTGAACAGGGGAGATCGAGGGGAGCTGTTTTTT. Full variable domain (missing parts from reference TRBV5-1 and TRBJ2-2): KAGVTQTPRYLIKTRGQQVTLSCSPISGHRSVSWYQQTPGQGLQFLFEYFSETQRNKGNFPGRFSGRQFSNSRSEMNVSTLELGDSALYLCASSLNRGDRGELFFGEGSRLTVL.

To note about this clone: This CDR3 is also generated by other DNA sequences in the sample. The chain couples TRBV5-1 to TRBJ1-5; 9 positions agree with TRBD1. There are 14 residues in the CDR3. J gave up 4 bases and V 4 bases, and 3 bases lay outside the gene matches. The germline V gene encodes CDR1 SGHRS and CDR2 YFSETQ. The CDR3 sequence: CASSPGTGNQPQHF. CDR3 in DNA: TGCGCCAGCAGCCCTGGGACAGGGAATCAGCCCCAGCATTTT.

CDR3 region: CARGYLDVGMSGELFF. The CDR3, as DNA: TGCGCCAGGGGTTACCTGGACGTAGGGATGTCCGGGGAGCTGTTTTTT. This chain uses TRBV10-1 with TRBJ2-2, with D unresolved. Germline V gene sequence: CDR1 WNHNN, CDR2 SYGVQD (reference sequence). V shed 9 bases and J shed 6 bases, with 23 bases lying between them. The CDR3 length is 16 residues.

V gene TRBV5-1 combines with J gene TRBJ2-7, with unresolved D. CDR3 length equals 12 residues. Trimming took off 0 bases at V and 2 bases at J, with 3 bases between the two ends. Germline V lookup: CDR1 SGHRS, CDR2 YFSETQ. The CDR3 sequence is CASSLGAYEQYF. CDR3 in DNA: TGCGCCAGCAGCTTGGGTGCCTACGAGCAGTACTTC.

As to this clone: Other DNA sequences in this sample translate to the same CDR3. The chain joins TRBV18 to TRBJ1-6, with 10 bases matching TRBD1. This CDR3 region has 15 residues. Unmatched junction bases numbered 1, after V lost 3 bases and J lost 5 bases. Germline V lookup: CDR1 KGHSH, CDR2 LQKENI. CDR3 in DNA: TGTGCCAGCTCACCGGGGACAGGGGATAATTCACCCCTCCACTTT. Protein: CASSPGTGDNSPLHF.

This chain joins TRBV4-2 and TRBJ1-6; tentative D call: TRBD1 (6 bases). The CDR3 extends over 13 amino acids. The germline V and J ends were trimmed by 2 bases and 8 bases, with 7 bases remaining between them. Germline V lookup: CDR1 LGHNA, CDR2 YNFKEQ. In DNA, the CDR3 is TGTGCCAGCAGCCAACGACAGGATTCACCCCTCCACTTT. This codes for CASSQRQDSPLHF.

The V gene is TRBV5-8, the J gene TRBJ2-3, with D perhaps TRBD1 (6 bases). CDR1 and CDR2 (germline): SGHTS, YDEGEE. The CDR3 has 14 amino acids. V was clipped by 2 bases and J by 4 bases, with 11 bases between them. DNA for the CDR3: TGTGCCAGCAGCTTTAGAACAGGGCCAGATACGCAGTATTTT. Translating it yields CASSFRTGPDTQYF.

The chain is built from TRBV4-3 and TRBJ1-6; D not resolved. CDR1 LGHNA and CDR2 YSLEER come from the germline V gene. Trimming cost V 0 bases and J 4 bases, with 7 bases left between them. The CDR3 contains 15 residues. The CDR3 DNA follows: TGCGCCAGCAGCCAAGATTATGGTTATAATTCACCCCTCCACTTT. This codes for CASSQDYGYNSPLHF.

The chain carries TRBV28 and TRBJ1-6; 7 nucleotides align to TRBD1. CDR3 length: 14 amino acids. J gave up 9 bases and V 4 bases, and 6 bases lay outside the gene matches. CDR1 is MDHEN, CDR2 SYDVKM, per germline. The CDR3 loop reads CASSSRGRGSPLHF. DNA of the CDR3: TGTGCCAGCAGTTCAAGGGGGCGGGGTTCACCCCTCCACTTT. Filled out from reference TRBV28 and TRBJ1-6, the complete variable domain reads DVKVTQSSRYLVKRTGEKVFLECVQDMDHENMFWYRQDPGLGLRLIYFSYDVKMKEKGDIPEGYSVSREKKERFSLILESASTNQTSMYLCASSSRGRGSPLHFGNGTRLTVT.

V usage is TRBV4-3 and J usage is TRBJ1-6, with D possibly being TRBD1 (5 bases). V was shortened by 4 bases and J by 15 bases, with 19 bases between the two germline ends. There are 14 residues in the CDR3. Germline assignment: CDR1 LGHNA and CDR2 YSLEER. Written as DNA, the CDR3 is TGCGCCAGCAGCCCGGACATGGAGGCCCAAGGCCTCCACTTT. This codes for CASSPDMEAQGLHF.

The V and J genes are TRBV5-1 and TRBJ1-5; the match to TRBD1 covers 7 bases. This CDR3 is 16 amino acids long. After removal of 4 bases from V and 3 bases from J, the junction contained 10 bases not matched to a gene. Germline-derived CDR1 and CDR2 are SGHRS and YFSETQ. CDR3 in amino acids: CASSPGSGQINQPQHF. Here the CDR3 DNA reads TGCGCCAGCAGCCCCGGTTCGGGACAGATCAATCAGCCCCAGCATTTT.

The chain recombines TRBV2 with TRBJ2-1; either TRBD1 or TRBD2 may fit D (6 bases each). The CDR3 extends over 13 amino acids. V was clipped by 8 bases and J by 7 bases, with 15 bases between them. Germline CDR1 SNHLY, CDR2 FYNNEI. CDR3 sequence reads: CASWGAFINEQFF. The CDR3 DNA reads as TGTGCCAGCTGGGGGGCCTTCATTAATGAGCAGTTCTTC.

This clone showed up just a few times. The same CDR3 can be traced to other DNA sequences in this sample. J is TRBJ1-1 and V is TRBV7-2; D not certain. This CDR3 region has 11 residues. CDR1 is SGHTA and CDR2 is FQGNSA in the germline V gene. V lost 3 bases, J lost 8 bases, and 7 bases lay in between. CDR3 coding DNA: TGTGCCAGCAGCTTCGGGCGAGAAGCTTTCTTT. Its translation is CASSFGREAFF.

This clone occurred a few times. V and J are TRBV27 and TRBJ2-1; possibly TRBD1 or TRBD2 for D (5 bases each). Trimming shortened V by 4 bases and J by 4 bases, and 20 bases separated the two germline ends. The CDR3 is 17 amino acids. Germline values: CDR1 MNHEY, CDR2 SMNVEV (reference sequence). CDR3 nucleotide sequence: TGTGCCAGCAGTTCCTTGGTGGGGACCCCCACGTACAATGAGCAGTTCTTC. Amino acids: CASSSLVGTPTYNEQFF.

This clone was counted a single time. The chain links TRBV27 to TRBJ2-7; possibly TRBD2 for D (5 bases). Germline V gene sequence: CDR1 MNHEY, CDR2 SMNVEV (reference sequence). The CDR3 contains 14 residues. Trimming took off 8 bases at V and 2 bases at J, with 16 bases between the two ends. The CDR3 loop is CASGRFNGPYEQYF. The CDR3 nucleotides are TGTGCCAGCGGGAGATTCAATGGGCCCTACGAGCAGTACTTC.

The genes are TRBV5-1 and TRBJ2-5; 7 nucleotides agree with TRBD2. Germline V lookup: CDR1 SGHRS, CDR2 YFSETQ. V was pared by 3 bases and J by 1 base, with 3 bases of the junction left unmatched. CDR3 length equals 14 residues. The CDR3 DNA follows: TGCGCCAGCAGCTCCGGGGGGTCCCAAGAGACCCAGTACTTC. This gives the protein CASSSGGSQETQYF.

This chain joins TRBV12-3 or TRBV12-4 and TRBJ1-4; D not resolved. The CDR3 consists of 13 residues. Trimming removed 10 bases from V and 5 bases from J, with 14 bases in between. As DNA, the CDR3 is TGTGCCACCGGTCCGGGTCCCAATGAAAAACTGTTTTTT. Protein: CATGPGPNEKLFF.

The chain is built from TRBV5-1 and TRBJ1-4, with 7 bases fitting TRBD1. Germline V gives CDR1 SGHRS, CDR2 YFSETQ. The CDR3 runs 15 residues. V was pared by 0 bases and J by 5 bases, with 4 bases of the junction left unmatched. CDR3 sequence (DNA): TGCGCCAGCAGCTTGGGGGCAGGGGGAAATGAAAAACTGTTTTTT. Residues: CASSLGAGGNEKLFF.

The rearrangement uses TRBV24-1 and TRBJ1-6, with 8 bases aligning to TRBD1. Germline trimming cut 5 bases from V and 7 bases from J; bases unmatched to any gene: 3. The CDR3 totals 14 residues. Germline V gives CDR1 KGHDR, CDR2 SFDVKD. The CDR3 region has the DNA TGTGCCACCAGTGGCCGGGACAGGAATTCACCCCTCCACTTT. This gives the protein CATSGRDRNSPLHF.